This paragraph reports one T cell receptor (beta chain). The target antigen is unknown. TCRdb independently ran MiXCR on the 5' RACE reads; one entry per CDR3 protein. The sample carries hundreds of thousands of distinct CDR3 sequences, about 20% recorded once. The ends were cut back, 4 bases at V and 5 bases at J, with 11 bases in the middle. Per the germline V gene, CDR1 is SQVTM and CDR2 is ANQGSEA. This CDR3 comprises 12 residues. The sample comes from a study of T-cell memory formation after mild COVID-19. Study-level background: TCR clustering was largely donor specific. Study-level points and caveats: Detection of some responders pre-infection suggested pre-existing cross-reactive memory T cells participated.

Sequenced input: PBMCs or a T cell subset sorted from them (not recorded which). The receptor was isolated from an adult woman who had mild COVID-19 (a few samples of this study predate the infection). Cell type and time point are not known. The gene calls are TRBV29-1 and TRBJ1-1; D is unresolved. The chain's CDR3 is CSVGEVETEAFF. Here the CDR3 DNA reads TGCAGCGTTGGGGAGGTGGAAACTGAAGCTTTCTTT.